Below, 10 T cell receptor beta chains from the same sample are listed, as sequenced in a study of blood T cell repertoires in COVID-19. The table came from immunoSEQ multiplex PCR; TCRdb's copy has only in-frame clones and leaves some out. The data show some 290,000 clones, more than 75% seen once. Sequenced material: PBMCs or T cells enriched from blood (not recorded which). Receptors originate from a woman aged 40 to 49 with acute COVID-19.

J is TRBJ1-4 and V is TRBV5-1; the match to TRBD1 covers 8 bases. V lost 8 bases to trimming and J lost 6 bases; unmatched junction nucleotides: 9. The CDR3 runs to 14 residues. Germline V gene sequence: CDR1 SGHRS, CDR2 YFSETQ. CDR3 in amino acids: CASKSGTGDEKLFF. For the CDR3, the DNA is TGCGCCAGTAAGAGTGGGACAGGAGATGAAAAACTGTTTTTT.

The gene calls are TRBV3-1 (or the pseudogene TRBV3-2) and TRBJ2-3, with 8 bases fitting TRBD2. With 5 bases clipped from V and 1 base from J, the junction kept 11 bases outside the gene matches. This CDR3 has 17 amino acids. Germline assignment: CDR1 LGHDT and CDR2 YNNKEL (reference sequence). The CDR3 nucleotides are TGTGCCAGCAGCTCCCGGGGGGGGAGTCGCGGCACAGATACGCAGTATTTT. Translated: CASSSRGGSRGTDTQYF.

The table lists this clone with many counts. The chain recombines TRBV7-9 with TRBJ1-2; D is undetermined. Trimming removed 3 bases from V and 5 bases from J, with 10 bases in between. Looked up from germline, CDR1 is SEHNR and CDR2 is FQNEAQ (reference sequence). This CDR3 spans 13 amino acids. CDR3 nucleotide sequence: TGTGCCAGCAGCTTTAGCAGCGAGTATGGCTACACCTTC. Protein: CASSFSSEYGYTF.

V usage is TRBV29-1 and J usage is TRBJ1-2; 9 bases align to TRBD1. V was clipped by 7 bases and J by 4 bases; unmatched bases: 4. The CDR3 length is 12 residues. The germline V gene encodes CDR1 SQVTM and CDR2 ANQGSEA. CDR3 nucleotides: TGCAGCGGTAAACAGGGGGCCTATGGCTACACCTTC. Its translation is CSGKQGAYGYTF.

The chain recombines TRBV11-2 with TRBJ1-1, with a weak D call TRBD1 (5 bases). Germline CDR1 SGHAT, CDR2 FQNNGV. This CDR3 has 13 amino acids. Trimming removed 1 base from V and 7 bases from J, with 10 bases in between. Written as DNA, the CDR3 is TGTGCCAGCAGCTTAGGGGGGGGGATTGAAGCTTTCTTT. Its protein product is CASSLGGGIEAFF.

The chain couples TRBV11-3 to TRBJ2-3; weak D call: TRBD1 (6 bases). Trimming shortened V by 0 bases and J by 5 bases, and 18 bases separated the two germline ends. From germline, CDR1 is SGHNT and CDR2 YENEEA. This CDR3 is built from 17 residues. The CDR3 sequence is CASSLEARGRDKDTQYF. Written as DNA, the CDR3 is TGTGCCAGCAGCTTAGAAGCCCGGGGCAGGGACAAAGATACGCAGTATTTT.

J is TRBJ1-2 and V is TRBV19; the D gene is possibly TRBD1 (5 bases). The length of the CDR3 is 14 residues. Trimming removed 7 bases at V and 3 bases at J, with 15 bases between. The germline CDR1 and CDR2 sequences are LNHDA and SQIVND (reference sequence). This chain's CDR3 is CASMQGFPDYGYTF. Written as DNA, the CDR3 is TGTGCCAGTATGCAGGGATTCCCTGACTATGGCTACACCTTC.

The chain couples TRBV28 to TRBJ1-1, with 7 bases that match TRBD1. Germline lookup yields CDR1 MDHEN and CDR2 SYDVKM. This CDR3 contains 12 residues. The trim removed 9 bases at V and 7 bases at J, leaving 8 bases unmatched. This CDR3 reads CASREGTDEAFF. DNA of the CDR3: TGTGCCAGTAGGGAAGGGACAGATGAAGCTTTCTTT.

The chain employs TRBV6-4 and TRBJ2-5; 12 bases are shared with TRBD1. CDR1 and CDR2 from the germline V gene are MRHNA and SNTAGT. With 5 bases clipped from V and 4 bases from J, the junction kept 5 bases outside the gene matches. The CDR3 extends over 15 amino acids. CDR3 bases: TGTGCCAGCAGTCCCGGGACAGGGGGCACAGAGACCCAGTACTTC. Translated, it gives CASSPGTGGTETQYF.

J is TRBJ1-4 and V is TRBV7-9; TRBD1 matches at 7 bases. Germline trimming cut 1 base from V and 5 bases from J; bases unmatched to any gene: 4. The germline V gene has CDR1 SEHNR and CDR2 FQNEAQ (reference sequence). The CDR3 spans 15 residues. Here the CDR3 reads CASSLDRGSNEKLFF. The CDR3 DNA is TGTGCCAGCAGCTTAGACAGGGGTTCAAATGAAAAACTGTTTTTT.